This T cell receptor beta chain is drawn from a study of cytomegalovirus exposure and HLA in healthy donors. The germline V gene has CDR1 LGHNT and CDR2 FRNRAP. This CDR3 is 15 amino acids long. V lost 0 bases and J 0 bases, leaving 8 bases between the germline ends. PCR was performed using 60 Vbeta and 13 Jbeta primers. Measured with immunoSEQ multiplex PCR; TCRdb has only the in-frame clones, and not every one. The sample lists approximately 120,000 clones, about four fifths occurring once. In regard to this clone: Its target is unknown.

Study-level findings and limits: A list of 164 TCR beta chains associated with cytomegalovirus was given. Later analysis demonstrated an association between a missense DCLRE1C variant and TCR beta V- and J-gene trimming. A later analysis revealed that TCR association rates differed between HLA loci, peaking at DRB1 and bottoming out at HLA-C.

This clonotype was obtained from a man aged 35 to 55 in good health and CMV-seronegative. The sample consisted of PBMCs. The chain links TRBV12-5 to TRBJ1-1; perhaps TRBD1 as D (6 bases). CDR3 in DNA: TGTGCTAGTGGTTTGGTATGGACAGTGAACACTGAAGCTTTCTTT. As protein: CASGLVWTVNTEAFF.